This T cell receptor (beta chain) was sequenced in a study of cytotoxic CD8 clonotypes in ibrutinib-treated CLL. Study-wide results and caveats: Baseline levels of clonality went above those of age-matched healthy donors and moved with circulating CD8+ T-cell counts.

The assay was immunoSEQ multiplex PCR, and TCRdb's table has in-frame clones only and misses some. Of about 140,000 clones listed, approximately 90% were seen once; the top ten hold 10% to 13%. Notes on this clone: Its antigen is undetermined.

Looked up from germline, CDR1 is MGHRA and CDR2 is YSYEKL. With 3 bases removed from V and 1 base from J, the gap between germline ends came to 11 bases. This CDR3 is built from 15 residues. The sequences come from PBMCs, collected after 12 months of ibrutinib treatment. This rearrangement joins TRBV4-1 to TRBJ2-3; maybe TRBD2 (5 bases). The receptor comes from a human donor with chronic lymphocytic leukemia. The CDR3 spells CASSHREFGTDTQYF. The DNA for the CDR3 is TGCGCCAGCAGCCATAGGGAGTTCGGCACAGATACGCAGTATTTT.